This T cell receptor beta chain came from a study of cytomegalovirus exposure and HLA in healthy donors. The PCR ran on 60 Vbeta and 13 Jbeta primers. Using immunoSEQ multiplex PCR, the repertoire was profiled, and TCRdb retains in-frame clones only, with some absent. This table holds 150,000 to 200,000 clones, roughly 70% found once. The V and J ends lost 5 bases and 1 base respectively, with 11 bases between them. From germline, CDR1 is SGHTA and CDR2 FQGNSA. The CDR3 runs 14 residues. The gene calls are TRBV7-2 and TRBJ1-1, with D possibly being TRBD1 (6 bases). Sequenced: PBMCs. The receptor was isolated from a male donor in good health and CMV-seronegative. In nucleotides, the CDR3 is TGTGCCAGCAGCCGTGGACAGTGGAACACTGAAGCTTTCTTT. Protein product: CASSRGQWNTEAFF.